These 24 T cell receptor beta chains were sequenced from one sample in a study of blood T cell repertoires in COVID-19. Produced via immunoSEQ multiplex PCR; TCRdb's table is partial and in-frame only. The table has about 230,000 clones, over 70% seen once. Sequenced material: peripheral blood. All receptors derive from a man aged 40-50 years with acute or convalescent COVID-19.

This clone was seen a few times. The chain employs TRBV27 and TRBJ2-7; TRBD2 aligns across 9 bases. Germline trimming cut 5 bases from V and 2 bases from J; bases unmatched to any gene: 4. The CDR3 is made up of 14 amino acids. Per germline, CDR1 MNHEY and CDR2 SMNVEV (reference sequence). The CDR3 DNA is TGTGCCAGCAGTGCAGCGGGAGGAGCCTACGAGCAGTACTTC. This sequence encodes CASSAAGGAYEQYF.

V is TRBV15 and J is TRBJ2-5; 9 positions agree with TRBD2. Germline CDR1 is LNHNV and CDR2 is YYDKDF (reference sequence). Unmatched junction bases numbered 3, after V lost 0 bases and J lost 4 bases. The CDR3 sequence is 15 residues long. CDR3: CATSRDSGRGETQYF. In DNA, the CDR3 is TGTGCCACCAGCAGAGATAGCGGGAGAGGAGAGACCCAGTACTTC.

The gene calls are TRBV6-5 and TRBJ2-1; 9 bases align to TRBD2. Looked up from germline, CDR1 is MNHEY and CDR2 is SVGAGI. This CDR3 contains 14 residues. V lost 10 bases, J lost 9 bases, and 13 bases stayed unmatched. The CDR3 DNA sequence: TGTGCCACTCTACACGGGACTAGCAGTTTTGAGCAGTTCTTC. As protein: CATLHGTSSFEQFF.

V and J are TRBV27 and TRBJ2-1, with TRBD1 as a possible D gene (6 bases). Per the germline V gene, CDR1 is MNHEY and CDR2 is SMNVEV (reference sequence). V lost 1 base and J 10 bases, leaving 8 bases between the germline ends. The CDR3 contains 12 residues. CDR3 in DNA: TGTGCCAGCAGTTTATGGGGGCAGGAGCAGTTCTTC. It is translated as CASSLWGQEQFF.

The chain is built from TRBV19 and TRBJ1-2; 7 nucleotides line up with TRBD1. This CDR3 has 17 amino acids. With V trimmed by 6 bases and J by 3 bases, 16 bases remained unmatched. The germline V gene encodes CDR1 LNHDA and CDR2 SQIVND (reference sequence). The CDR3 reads CASRNPGQPKKDYGYTF. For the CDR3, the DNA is TGTGCCAGTAGAAATCCGGGACAGCCAAAGAAGGACTATGGCTACACCTTC.

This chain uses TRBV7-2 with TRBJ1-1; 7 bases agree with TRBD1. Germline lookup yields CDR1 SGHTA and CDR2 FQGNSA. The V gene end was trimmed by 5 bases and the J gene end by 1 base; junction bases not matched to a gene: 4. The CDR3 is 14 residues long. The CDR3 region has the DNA TGTGCCAGCAGCCCAGGGACAGAGAACACTGAAGCTTTCTTT. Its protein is CASSPGTENTEAFF.

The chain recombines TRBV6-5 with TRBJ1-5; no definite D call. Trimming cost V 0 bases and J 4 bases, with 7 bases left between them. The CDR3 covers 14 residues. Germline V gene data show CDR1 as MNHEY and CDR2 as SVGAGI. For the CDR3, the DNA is TGTGCCAGCAGTTACTCCGCGGGAAATCAGCCCCAGCATTTT. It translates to CASSYSAGNQPQHF.

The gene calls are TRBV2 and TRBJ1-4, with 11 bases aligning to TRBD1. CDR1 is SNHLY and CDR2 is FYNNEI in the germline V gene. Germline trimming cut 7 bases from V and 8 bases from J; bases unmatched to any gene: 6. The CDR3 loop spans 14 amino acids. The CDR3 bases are TGTGCCAGCACCGCGGACAGGGGGCCAGAAAAACTGTTTTTT. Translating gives CASTADRGPEKLFF. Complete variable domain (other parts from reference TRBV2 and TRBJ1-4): EPEVTQTPSHQVTQMGQEVILRCVPISNHLYFYWYRQILGQKVEFLVSFYNNEISEKSEIFDDQFSVERPDGSNFTLKIRSTKLEDSAMYFCASTADRGPEKLFFGSGTQLSVL.

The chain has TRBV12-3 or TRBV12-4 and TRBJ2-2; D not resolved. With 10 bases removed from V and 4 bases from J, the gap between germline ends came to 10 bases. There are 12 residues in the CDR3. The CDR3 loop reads CATPSFTGELFF. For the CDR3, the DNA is TGTGCCACCCCGTCGTTCACCGGGGAGCTGTTTTTT.

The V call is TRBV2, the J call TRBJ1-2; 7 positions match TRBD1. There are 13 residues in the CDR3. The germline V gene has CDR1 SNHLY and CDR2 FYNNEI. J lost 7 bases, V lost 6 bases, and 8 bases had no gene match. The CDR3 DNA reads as TGTGCCAGCAGCTTGGACAGGTTCTCTGGCTACACCTTC. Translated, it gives CASSLDRFSGYTF.

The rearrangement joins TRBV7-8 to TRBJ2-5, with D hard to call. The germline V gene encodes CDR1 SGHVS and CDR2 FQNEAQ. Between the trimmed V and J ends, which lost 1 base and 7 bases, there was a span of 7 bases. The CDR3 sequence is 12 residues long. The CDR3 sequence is CASSLEVGTQYF. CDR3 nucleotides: TGTGCCAGCAGCTTAGAAGTCGGGACCCAGTACTTC. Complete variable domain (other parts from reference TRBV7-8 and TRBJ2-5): GAGVSQSPRYKVAKRGQDVALRCDPISGHVSLFWYQQALGQGPEFLTYFQNEAQLDKSGLPSDRFFAERPEGSVSTLKIQRTQQEDSAVYLCASSLEVGTQYFGPGTRLLVL.

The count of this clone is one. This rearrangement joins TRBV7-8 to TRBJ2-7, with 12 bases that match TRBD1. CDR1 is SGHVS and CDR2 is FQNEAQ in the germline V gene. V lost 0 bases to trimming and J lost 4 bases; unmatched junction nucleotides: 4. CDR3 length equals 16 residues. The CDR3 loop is CASSLAPGQGAYEQYF. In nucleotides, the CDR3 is TGTGCCAGCAGCTTAGCGCCGGGACAGGGGGCATACGAGCAGTACTTC.

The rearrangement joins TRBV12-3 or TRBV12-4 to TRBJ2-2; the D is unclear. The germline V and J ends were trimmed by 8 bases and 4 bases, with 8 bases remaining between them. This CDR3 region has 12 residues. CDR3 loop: CASVVSTGELFF. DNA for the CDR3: TGTGCCAGCGTAGTAAGCACCGGGGAGCTGTTTTTT.

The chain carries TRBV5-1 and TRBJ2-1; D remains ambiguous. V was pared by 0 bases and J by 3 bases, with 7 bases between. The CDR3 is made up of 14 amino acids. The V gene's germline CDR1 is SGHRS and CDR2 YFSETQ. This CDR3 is CASSLGQVYNEQFF. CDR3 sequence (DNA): TGCGCCAGCAGCTTGGGGCAGGTCTACAATGAGCAGTTCTTC.

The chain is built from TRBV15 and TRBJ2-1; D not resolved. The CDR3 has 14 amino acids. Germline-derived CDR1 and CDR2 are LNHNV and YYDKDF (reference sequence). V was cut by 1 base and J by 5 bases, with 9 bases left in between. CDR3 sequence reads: CATSRGDSNNEQFF. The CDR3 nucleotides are TGTGCCACCAGCAGAGGTGACTCAAACAATGAGCAGTTCTTC.

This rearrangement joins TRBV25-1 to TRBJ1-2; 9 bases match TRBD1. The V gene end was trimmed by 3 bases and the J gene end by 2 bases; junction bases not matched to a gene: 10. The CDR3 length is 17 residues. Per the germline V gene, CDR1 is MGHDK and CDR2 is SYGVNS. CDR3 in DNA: TGTGCCAGCAGTGACCTCGGGACAGGGACGAGAAACTATGGCTACACCTTC. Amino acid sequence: CASSDLGTGTRNYGYTF.

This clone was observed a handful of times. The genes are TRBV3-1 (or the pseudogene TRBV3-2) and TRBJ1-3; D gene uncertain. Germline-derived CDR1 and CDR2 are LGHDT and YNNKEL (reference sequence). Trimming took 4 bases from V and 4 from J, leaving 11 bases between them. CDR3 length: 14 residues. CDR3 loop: CASSPSAGGNTIYF. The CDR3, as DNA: TGTGCCAGCAGCCCCAGTGCGGGAGGAAACACCATATATTTT.

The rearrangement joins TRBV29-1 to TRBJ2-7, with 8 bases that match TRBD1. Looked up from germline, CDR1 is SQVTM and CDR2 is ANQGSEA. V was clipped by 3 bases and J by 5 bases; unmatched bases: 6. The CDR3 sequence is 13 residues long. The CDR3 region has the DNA TGCAGCGTTGACGACAGGGGTGGCCACGAGCAGTACTTC. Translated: CSVDDRGGHEQYF.

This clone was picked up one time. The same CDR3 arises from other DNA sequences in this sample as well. Here the CDR3 reads CASSLTATNEKLFF. The DNA for the CDR3 is TGCGCCAGCAGCTTGACAGCAACTAATGAAAAACTGTTTTTT. The V and J genes are TRBV5-1 and TRBJ1-4; D not certain. The CDR3 is made up of 14 amino acids. V was shortened by 1 base and J by 0 bases, with 4 bases between the two germline ends. The germline V gene has CDR1 SGHRS and CDR2 YFSETQ.

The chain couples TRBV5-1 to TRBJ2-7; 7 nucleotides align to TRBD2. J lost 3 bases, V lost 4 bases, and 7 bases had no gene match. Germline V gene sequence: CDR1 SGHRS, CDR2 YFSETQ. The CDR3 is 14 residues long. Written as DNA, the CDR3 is TGCGCCAGCAGCAAAGGGACTATCAACTACGAGCAGTACTTC. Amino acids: CASSKGTINYEQYF.

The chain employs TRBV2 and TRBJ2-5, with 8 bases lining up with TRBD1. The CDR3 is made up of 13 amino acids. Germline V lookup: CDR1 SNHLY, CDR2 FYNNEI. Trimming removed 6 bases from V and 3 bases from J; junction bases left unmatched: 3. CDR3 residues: CASRSTGEETQYF. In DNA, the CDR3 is TGTGCCAGCAGATCGACAGGGGAAGAGACCCAGTACTTC.

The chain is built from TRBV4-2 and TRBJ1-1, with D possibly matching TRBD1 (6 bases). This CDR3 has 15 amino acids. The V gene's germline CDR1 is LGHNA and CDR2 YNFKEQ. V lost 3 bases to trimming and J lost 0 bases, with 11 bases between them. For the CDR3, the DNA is TGTGCCAGCAGCCAGGGAAGACAGGTGAACACTGAAGCTTTCTTT. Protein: CASSQGRQVNTEAFF.

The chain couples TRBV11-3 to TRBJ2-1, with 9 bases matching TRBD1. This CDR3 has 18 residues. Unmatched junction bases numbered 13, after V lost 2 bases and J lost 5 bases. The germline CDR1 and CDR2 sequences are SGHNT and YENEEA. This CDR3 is CASSLFRGATGGHNEQFF. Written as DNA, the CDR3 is TGTGCCAGCAGCTTATTCCGGGGAGCTACAGGGGGCCACAATGAGCAGTTCTTC.

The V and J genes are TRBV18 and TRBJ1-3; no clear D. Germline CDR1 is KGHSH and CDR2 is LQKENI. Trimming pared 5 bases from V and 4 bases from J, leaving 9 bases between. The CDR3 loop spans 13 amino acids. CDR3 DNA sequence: TGTGCCAGCTCATCCTCTGAGGGAAACACCATATATTTT. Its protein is CASSSSEGNTIYF.